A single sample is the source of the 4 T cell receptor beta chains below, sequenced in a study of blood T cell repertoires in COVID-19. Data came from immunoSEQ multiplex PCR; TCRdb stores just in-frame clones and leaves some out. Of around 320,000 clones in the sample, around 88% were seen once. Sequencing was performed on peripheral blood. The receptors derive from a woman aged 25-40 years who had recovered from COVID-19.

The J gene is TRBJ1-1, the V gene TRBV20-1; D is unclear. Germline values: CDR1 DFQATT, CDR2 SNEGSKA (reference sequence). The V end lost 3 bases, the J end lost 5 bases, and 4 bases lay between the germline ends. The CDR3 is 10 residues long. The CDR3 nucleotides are TGCAGTGCTAGTTATACTGAAGCTTTCTTT. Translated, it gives CSASYTEAFF.

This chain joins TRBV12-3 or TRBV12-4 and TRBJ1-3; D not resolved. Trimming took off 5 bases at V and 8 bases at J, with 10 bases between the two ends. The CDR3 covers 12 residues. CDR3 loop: CASSVDFDTIYF. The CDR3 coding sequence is TGTGCCAGCAGTGTAGACTTTGACACCATATATTTT.

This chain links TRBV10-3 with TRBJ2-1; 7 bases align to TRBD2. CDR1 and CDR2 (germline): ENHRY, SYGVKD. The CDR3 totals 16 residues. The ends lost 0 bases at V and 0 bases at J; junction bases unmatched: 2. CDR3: CAISESGTTSYNEQFF. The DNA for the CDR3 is TGTGCCATCAGTGAGTCCGGGACTACCTCCTACAATGAGCAGTTCTTC.

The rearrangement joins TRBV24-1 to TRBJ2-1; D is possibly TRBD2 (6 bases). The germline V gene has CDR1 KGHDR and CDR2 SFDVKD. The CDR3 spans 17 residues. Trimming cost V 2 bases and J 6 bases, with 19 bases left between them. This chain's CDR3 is CATSDSRGGALTNEQFF. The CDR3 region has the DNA TGTGCCACCAGTGATTCAAGGGGCGGGGCCCTAACCAATGAGCAGTTCTTC.